Sequencing of this T cell receptor beta chain was carried out in a study of tumor and adjacent non-tumor tissue in lung cancer. For the study at large: Aged about 30 to 76 years, patients included roughly 10 men and a handful of women with stage I to III disease. On average, productive TCRbeta reads reached about 4.17 million per sample.

Regarding this clonotype: Its target is unknown. Compared with germline, one end of the junction differs, possibly owing to a read error.

This CDR3 is built from 13 residues. Germline CDR1 and CDR2: MNHEY and SVGEGT. The template was RNA from unsorted bulk tissue. TCRbeta libraries were built with three rounds of nested PCR, modified from ARM-PCR. TCRdb passed the multiplex PCR reads through MiXCR, listing each CDR3 protein once. The sample includes 100,000 to 120,000 distinct CDR3 sequences, about 87% of them seen just once. Whole-study findings and limits: Higher tumor TCR diversity was associated with shorter survival.

The sample taken for sequencing was lung tumor tissue. The V and J genes are TRBV6-2 or TRBV6-3 and TRBJ2-1; D remains ambiguous. The TCR sequence derives from an older man with non-small cell lung cancer. The CDR3 loop reads CASNRCGYNEQSF. The CDR3 nucleotides are TGTGCTAGCAACAGATGCGGTTACAATGAGCAGTCCTTC.